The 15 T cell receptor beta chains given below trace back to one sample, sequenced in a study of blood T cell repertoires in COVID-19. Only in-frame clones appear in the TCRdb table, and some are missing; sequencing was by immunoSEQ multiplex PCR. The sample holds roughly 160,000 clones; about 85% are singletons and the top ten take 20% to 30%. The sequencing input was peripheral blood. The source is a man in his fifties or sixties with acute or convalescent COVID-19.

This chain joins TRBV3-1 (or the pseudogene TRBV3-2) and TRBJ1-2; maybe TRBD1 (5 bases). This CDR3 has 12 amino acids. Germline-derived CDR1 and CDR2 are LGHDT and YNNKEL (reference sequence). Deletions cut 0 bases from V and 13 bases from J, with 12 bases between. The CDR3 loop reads CASSQDLGGSTF. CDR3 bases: TGTGCCAGCAGCCAAGATTTGGGGGGGTCCACCTTC.

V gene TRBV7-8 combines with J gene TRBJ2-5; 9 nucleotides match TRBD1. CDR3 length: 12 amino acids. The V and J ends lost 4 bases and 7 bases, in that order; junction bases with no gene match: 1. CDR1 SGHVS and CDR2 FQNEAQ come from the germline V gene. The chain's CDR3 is CASSWGQGTQYF. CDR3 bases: TGTGCCAGCAGCTGGGGACAGGGGACCCAGTACTTC.

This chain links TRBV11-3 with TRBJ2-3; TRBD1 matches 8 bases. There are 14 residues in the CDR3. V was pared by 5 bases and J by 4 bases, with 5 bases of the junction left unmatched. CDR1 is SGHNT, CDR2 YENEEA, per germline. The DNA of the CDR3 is TGTGCCAGCAGCCTAGGACAGGGCCCAGATACGCAGTATTTT. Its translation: CASSLGQGPDTQYF.

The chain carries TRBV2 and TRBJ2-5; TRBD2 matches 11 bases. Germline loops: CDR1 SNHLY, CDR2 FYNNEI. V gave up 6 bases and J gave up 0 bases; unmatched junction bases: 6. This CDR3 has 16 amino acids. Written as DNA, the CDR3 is TGTGCCAGCAGGCCTGGGACTAGCGGCTACCAAGAGACCCAGTACTTC. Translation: CASRPGTSGYQETQYF.

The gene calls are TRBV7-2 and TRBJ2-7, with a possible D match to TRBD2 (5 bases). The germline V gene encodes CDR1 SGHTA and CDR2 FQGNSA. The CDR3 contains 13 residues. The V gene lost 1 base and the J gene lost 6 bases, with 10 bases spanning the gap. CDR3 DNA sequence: TGTGCCAGCAGCTTAGGGAGGAACCGCGAGCAGTACTTC. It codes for CASSLGRNREQYF.

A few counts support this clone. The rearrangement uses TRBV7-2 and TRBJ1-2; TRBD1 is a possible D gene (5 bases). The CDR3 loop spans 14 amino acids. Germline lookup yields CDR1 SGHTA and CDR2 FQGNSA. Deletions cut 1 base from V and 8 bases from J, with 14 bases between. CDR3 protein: CASSLGAAGRGYTF. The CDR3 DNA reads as TGTGCCAGCAGCTTAGGGGCGGCAGGGAGGGGCTACACCTTC.

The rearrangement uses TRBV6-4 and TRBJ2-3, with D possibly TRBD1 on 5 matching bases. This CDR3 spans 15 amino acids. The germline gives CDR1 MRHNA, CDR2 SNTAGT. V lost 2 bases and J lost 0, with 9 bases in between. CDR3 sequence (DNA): TGTGCCAGCAGTGACACCACAGGTAGCACAGATACGCAGTATTTT. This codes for CASSDTTGSTDTQYF.

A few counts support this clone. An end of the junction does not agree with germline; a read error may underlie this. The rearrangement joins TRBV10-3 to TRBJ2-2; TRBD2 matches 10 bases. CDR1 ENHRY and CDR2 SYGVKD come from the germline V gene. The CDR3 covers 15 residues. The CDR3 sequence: CAISETSGNAGELFF. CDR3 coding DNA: TGTGCCATCAGTGAGACTAGCGGGAACGCCGGGGAGCTGTTTTTT.

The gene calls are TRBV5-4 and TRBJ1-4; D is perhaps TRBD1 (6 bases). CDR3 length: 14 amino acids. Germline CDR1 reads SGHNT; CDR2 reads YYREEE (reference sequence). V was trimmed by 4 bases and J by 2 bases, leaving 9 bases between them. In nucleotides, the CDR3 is TGTGCCAGCAGCATAGACAGGACTAATGAAAAACTGTTTTTT. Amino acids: CASSIDRTNEKLFF.

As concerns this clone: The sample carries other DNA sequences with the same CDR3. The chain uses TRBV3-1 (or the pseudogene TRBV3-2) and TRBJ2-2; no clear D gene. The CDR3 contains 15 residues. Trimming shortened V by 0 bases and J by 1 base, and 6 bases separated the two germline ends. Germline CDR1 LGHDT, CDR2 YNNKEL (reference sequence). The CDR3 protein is CASSQDPRNTGELFF. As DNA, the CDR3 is TGTGCCAGCAGCCAAGATCCCAGGAACACCGGGGAGCTGTTTTTT.

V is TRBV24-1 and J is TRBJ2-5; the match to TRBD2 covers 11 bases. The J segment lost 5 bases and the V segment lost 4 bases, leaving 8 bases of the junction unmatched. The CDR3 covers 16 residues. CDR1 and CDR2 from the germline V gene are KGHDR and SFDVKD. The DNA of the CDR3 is TGTGCCACCAGTGAAGGTAGCGGGAGGGCCGGTGAGACCCAGTACTTC. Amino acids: CATSEGSGRAGETQYF.

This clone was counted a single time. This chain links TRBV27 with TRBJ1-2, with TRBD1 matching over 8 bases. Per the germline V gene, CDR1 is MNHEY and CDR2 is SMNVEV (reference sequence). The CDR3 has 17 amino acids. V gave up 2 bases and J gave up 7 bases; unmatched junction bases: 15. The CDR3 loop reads CASSLTSAGQGFFGYTF. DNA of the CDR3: TGTGCCAGCAGTTTAACCTCGGCTGGACAGGGTTTTTTTGGCTACACCTTC.

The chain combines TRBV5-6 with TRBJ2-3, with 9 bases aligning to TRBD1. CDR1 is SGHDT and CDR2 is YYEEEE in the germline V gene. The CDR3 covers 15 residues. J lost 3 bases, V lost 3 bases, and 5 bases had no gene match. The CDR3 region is CASSYGTGRTDTQYF. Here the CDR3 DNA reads TGTGCCAGCAGCTACGGGACAGGGAGGACAGATACGCAGTATTTT.

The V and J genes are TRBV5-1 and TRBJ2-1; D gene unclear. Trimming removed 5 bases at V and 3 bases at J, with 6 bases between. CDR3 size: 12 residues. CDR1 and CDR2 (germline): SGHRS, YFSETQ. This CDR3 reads CASRLGYNEQFF. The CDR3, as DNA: TGCGCCAGCAGGCTCGGCTACAATGAGCAGTTCTTC.

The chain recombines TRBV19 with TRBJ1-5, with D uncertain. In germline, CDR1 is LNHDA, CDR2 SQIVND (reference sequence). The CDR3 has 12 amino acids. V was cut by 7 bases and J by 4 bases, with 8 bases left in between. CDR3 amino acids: CASTGRNQPQHF. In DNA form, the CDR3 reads TGTGCCAGTACAGGAAGAAATCAGCCCCAGCATTTT.